Listed below are T cell receptor beta chains from one sample, sequenced in a study of cytomegalovirus exposure and HLA in healthy donors. Clones were sequenced by immunoSEQ multiplex PCR, and TCRdb holds only the in-frame ones, with some missing. The table has some 150,000 clones, 82% seen once; the top ten hold roughly 10%. Sequenced: PBMCs. These receptor sequences come from a man aged 50-59 years in good health and CMV-seropositive. CDR3s include the opening cysteine and the closing phenylalanine or tryptophan. Each record gives: D gene, J gene, V gene, CDR3 protein, CDR3 DNA. A D gene is named only where the DNA matches it firmly.

>NA|TRBJ2-7|TRBV7-6
CASSPTVARDEQYF
TGTGCCAGCAGCCCGACAGTGGCCAGGGACGAGCAGTACTTC
>NA|TRBJ1-2|TRBV6-5
CASSYSDRNRGGYTF
TGTGCCAGCAGTTACTCGGATAGAAACCGGGGTGGCTACACCTTC
>TRBD2|TRBJ2-1|TRBV7-7
CASSPSSGRAWNEQFF
TGTGCTAGCAGCCCTTCTAGCGGGAGGGCTTGGAATGAGCAGTTCTTC
>NA|TRBJ2-5|TRBV30
CAWSVGGETQYF
TGTGCCTGGAGTGTAGGGGGTGAGACCCAGTACTTC
>NA|TRBJ1-3|TRBV27
CASSVAGDYSGNTIYF
TGTGCCAGCAGTGTGGCAGGGGACTACTCTGGAAACACCATATATTTT
>NA|TRBJ1-1|TRBV7-3
CASSFGGRGTEAFF
TGTGCCAGCAGCTTCGGGGGTCGGGGCACTGAAGCTTTCTTT
>NA|TRBJ1-5|TRBV6-1
CASSGQLSNQPQHF
TGTGCCAGCAGTGGACAGCTTAGCAATCAGCCCCAGCATTTT
>NA|TRBJ2-7|TRBV28
CAGSFLQGYEQYF
TGTGCCGGCAGTTTCCTACAGGGCTACGAGCAGTACTTC
>NA|TRBJ1-5|TRBV5-8
CASSPRTSGNQPQHF
TGTGCCAGCAGCCCACGGACATCAGGGAATCAGCCCCAGCATTTT
>NA|TRBJ1-5|TRBV28
CASTGGGGAPSNQPQHF
TGTGCCAGCACCGGGGGCGGGGGAGCCCCGTCTAATCAGCCCCAGCATTTT
>TRBD1|TRBJ2-7|TRBV9
CASSKTGTGGEEQYF
TGTGCCAGCAGCAAAACCGGGACAGGGGGGGAAGAGCAGTACTTC